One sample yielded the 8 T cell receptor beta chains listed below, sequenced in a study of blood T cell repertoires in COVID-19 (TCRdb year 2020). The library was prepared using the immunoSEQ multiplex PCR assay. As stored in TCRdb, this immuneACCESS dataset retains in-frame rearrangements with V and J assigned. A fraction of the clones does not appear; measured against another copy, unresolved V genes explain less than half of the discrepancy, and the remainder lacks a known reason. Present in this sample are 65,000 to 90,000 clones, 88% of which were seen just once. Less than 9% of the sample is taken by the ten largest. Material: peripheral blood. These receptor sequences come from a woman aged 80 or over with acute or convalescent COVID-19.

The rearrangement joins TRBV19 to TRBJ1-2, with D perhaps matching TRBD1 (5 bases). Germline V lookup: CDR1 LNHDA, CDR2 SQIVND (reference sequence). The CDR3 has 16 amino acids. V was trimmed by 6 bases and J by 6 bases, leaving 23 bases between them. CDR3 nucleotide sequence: TGTGCCAGTAGCCACGAGAGAGGGGAGGGATTCAATGGCTACACCTTC. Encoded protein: CASSHERGEGFNGYTF.

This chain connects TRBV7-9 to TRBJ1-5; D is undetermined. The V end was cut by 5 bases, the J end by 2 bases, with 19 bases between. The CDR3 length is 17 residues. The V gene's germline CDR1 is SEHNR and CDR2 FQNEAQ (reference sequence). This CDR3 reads CASSPSGGDAGNQPQHF. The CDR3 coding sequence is TGTGCCAGCAGCCCTAGTGGTGGTGACGCGGGCAATCAGCCCCAGCATTTT. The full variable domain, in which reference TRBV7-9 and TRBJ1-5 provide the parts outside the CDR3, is DTGVSQNPRHKITKRGQNVTFRCDPISEHNRLYWYRQTLGQGPEFLTYFQNEAQLEKSRLLSDRFSAERPKGSFSTLEIQRTEQGDSAMYLCASSPSGGDAGNQPQHFGDGTRLSIL.

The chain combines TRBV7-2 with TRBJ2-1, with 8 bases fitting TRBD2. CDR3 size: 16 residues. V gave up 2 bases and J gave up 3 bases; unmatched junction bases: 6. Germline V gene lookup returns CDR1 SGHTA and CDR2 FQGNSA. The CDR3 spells CASSLLGLAIYNEQFF. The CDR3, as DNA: TGTGCCAGCAGCTTACTTGGACTAGCAATCTACAATGAGCAGTTCTTC.

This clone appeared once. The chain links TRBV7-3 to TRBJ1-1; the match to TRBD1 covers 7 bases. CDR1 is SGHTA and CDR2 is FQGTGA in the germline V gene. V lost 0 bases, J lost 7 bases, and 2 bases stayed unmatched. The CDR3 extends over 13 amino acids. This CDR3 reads CASSLTRDSEAFF. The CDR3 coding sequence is TGTGCCAGCAGCTTAACTAGGGACAGTGAAGCTTTCTTT.

The CDR3 sequence: CASLGVRLGELFF. Here the CDR3 DNA reads TGTGCCAGCCTCGGAGTCCGGCTCGGGGAGCTGTTTTTT. The rearrangement links TRBV2 to TRBJ2-2; D remains ambiguous. Germline CDR1 and CDR2: SNHLY and FYNNEI. The CDR3 has 13 amino acids. Trimming removed 8 bases from V and 7 bases from J, with 14 bases in between.

In DNA form, the CDR3 reads TGTGCCAGCAGTAGCGGGGGAGTCGGCGAAAAACTGTTTTTT. It specifies CASSSGGVGEKLFF. This chain uses TRBV6-4 with TRBJ1-4; perhaps TRBD1 as D (5 bases). Germline CDR1 and CDR2: MRHNA and SNTAGT. V was cut by 5 bases and J by 8 bases, with 15 bases left in between. This CDR3 contains 14 residues.

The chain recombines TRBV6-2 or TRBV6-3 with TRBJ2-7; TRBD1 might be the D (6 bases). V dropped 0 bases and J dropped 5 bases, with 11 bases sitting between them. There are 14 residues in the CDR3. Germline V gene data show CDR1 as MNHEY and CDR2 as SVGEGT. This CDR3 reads CASSYSNRDNEQYF. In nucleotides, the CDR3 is TGTGCCAGCAGTTACTCGAACAGGGACAACGAGCAGTACTTC.

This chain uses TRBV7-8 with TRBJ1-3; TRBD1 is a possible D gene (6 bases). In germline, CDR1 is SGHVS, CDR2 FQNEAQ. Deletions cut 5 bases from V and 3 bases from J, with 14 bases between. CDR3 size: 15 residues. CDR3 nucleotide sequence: TGTGCCAGCAGCCGGAGAGGGACAATTGGAAACACCATATATTTT. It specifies CASSRRGTIGNTIYF. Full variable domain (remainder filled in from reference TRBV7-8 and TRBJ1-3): GAGVSQSPRYKVAKRGQDVALRCDPISGHVSLFWYQQALGQGPEFLTYFQNEAQLDKSGLPSDRFFAERPEGSVSTLKIQRTQQEDSAVYLCASSRRGTIGNTIYFGEGSWLTVV.